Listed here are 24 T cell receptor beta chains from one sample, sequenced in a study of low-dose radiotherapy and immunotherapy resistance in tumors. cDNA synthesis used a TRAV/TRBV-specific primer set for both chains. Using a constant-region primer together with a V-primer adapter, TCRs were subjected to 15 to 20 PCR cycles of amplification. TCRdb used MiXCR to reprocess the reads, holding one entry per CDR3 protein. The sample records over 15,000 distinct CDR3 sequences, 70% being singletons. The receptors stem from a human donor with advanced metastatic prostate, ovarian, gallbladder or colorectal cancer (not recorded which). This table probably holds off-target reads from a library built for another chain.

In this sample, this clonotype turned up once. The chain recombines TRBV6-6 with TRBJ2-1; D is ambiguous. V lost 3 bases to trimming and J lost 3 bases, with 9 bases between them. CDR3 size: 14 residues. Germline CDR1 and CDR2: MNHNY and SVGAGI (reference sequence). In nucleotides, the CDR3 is TGTGCCAGCAGTTATAATTCAGGCTACAATGAGCAGTTCTTC. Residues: CASSYNSGYNEQFF.

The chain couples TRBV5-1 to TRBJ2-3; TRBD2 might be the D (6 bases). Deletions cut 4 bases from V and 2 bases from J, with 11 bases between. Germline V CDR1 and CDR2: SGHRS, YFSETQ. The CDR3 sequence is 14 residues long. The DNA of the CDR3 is TGCGCCAGCAGCCTTAGCGGTTCCACAGATACGCAGTATTTT. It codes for CASSLSGSTDTQYF.

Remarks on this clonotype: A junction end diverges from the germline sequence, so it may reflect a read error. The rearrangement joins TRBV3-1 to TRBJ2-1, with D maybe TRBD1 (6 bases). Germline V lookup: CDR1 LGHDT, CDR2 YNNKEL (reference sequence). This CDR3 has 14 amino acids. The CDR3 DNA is TGTGCCAGCAGCCAAGGGGCACAGGGTCATGAGCAATTCTTC. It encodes CASSQGAQGHEQFF.

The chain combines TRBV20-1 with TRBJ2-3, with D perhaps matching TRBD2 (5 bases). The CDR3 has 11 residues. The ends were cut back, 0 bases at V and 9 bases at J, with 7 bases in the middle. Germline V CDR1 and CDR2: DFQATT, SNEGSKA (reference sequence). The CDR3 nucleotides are TGCAGTGCTAGAGATGAGCGGACGCAGTATTTT. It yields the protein CSARDERTQYF.

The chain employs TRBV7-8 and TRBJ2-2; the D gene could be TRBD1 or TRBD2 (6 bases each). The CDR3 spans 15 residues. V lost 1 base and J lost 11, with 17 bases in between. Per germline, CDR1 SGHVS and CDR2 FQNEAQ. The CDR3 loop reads CASSLGGRPAGELFF. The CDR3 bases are TGTGCCAGCAGCTTAGGGGGGCGTCCGGCGGGAGAGCTGTTTTTT.

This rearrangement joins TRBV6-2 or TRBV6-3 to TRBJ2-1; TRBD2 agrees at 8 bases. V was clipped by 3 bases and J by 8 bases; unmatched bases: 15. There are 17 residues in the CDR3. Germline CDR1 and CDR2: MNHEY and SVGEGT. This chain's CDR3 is CASSYVQRERRSDEQFF. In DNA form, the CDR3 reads TGTGCCAGCAGTTATGTTCAGCGGGAGCGGAGGTCCGATGAGCAGTTCTTC.

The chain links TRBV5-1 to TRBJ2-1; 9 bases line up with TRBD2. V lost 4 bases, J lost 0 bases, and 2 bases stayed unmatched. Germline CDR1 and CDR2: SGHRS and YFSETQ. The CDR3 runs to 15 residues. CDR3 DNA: TGCGCCAGCAGCATTAGCGGGAGCTCCTACAATGAGCAGTTCTTC. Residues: CASSISGSSYNEQFF.

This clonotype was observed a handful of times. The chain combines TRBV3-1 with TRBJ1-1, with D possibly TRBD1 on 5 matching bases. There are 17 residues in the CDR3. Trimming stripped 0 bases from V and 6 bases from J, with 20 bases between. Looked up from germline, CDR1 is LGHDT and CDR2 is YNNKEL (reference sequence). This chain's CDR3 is CASSQEGRQGPFAEAFF. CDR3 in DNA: TGTGCCAGCAGCCAAGAAGGGAGGCAGGGACCCTTCGCTGAAGCTTTCTTT.

Here the CDR3 DNA reads TGTGCCAGCAGGTGGTCCGGGCCCCGCAATGAGCAGTTCTTC. Translation: CASRWSGPRNEQFF. The V call is TRBV2, the J call TRBJ2-1; D is undetermined. Trimming shortened V by 6 bases and J by 6 bases, and 15 bases separated the two germline ends. Germline CDR1 is SNHLY and CDR2 is FYNNEI. The CDR3 extends over 14 amino acids.

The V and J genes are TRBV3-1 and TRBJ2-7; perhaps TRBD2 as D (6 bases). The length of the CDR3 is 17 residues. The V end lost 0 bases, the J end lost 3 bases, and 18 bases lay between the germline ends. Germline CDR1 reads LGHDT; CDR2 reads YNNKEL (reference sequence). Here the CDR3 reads CASSQDLTEVAVYEQYF. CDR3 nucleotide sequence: TGTGCCAGCAGCCAAGATTTGACCGAGGTAGCGGTCTACGAGCAGTACTTC.

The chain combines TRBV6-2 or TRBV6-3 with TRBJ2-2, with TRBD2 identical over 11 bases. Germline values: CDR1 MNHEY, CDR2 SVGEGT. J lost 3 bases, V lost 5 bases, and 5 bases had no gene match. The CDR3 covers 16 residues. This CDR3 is CASSAPGLADTGELFF. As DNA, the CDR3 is TGTGCCAGCAGTGCACCGGGACTAGCGGACACCGGGGAGCTGTTTTTT.

The CDR3 here is CASSLDRGTENIQYF. The CDR3 coding sequence is TGTGCCAGCAGCCTGGACAGGGGGACTGAAAACATTCAGTACTTC. The chain recombines TRBV3-1 with TRBJ2-4; TRBD1 matches at 10 bases. The junction had 5 bases not matched to a gene; V was cut back by 4 bases and J by 5 bases. From germline, CDR1 is LGHDT and CDR2 YNNKEL (reference sequence). The CDR3 totals 15 residues.

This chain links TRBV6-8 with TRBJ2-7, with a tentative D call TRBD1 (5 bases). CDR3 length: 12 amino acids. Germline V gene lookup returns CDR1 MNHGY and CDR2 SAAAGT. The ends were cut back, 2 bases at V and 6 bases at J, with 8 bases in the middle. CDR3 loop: CASSYRGFEQYF. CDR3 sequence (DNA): TGTGCCAGCAGTTACAGGGGCTTCGAGCAGTACTTC.

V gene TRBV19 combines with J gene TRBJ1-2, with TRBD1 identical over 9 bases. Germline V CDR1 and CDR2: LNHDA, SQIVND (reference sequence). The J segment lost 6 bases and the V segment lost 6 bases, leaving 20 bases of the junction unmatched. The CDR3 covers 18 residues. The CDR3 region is CASRNTGQGSPPIDGYTF. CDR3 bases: TGTGCCAGTAGGAACACTGGACAGGGGAGTCCCCCGATTGATGGCTACACCTTC.

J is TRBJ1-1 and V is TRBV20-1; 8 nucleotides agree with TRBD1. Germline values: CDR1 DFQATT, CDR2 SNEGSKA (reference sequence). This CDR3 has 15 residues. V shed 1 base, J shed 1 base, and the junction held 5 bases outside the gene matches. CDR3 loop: CSARVVQGANTEAFF. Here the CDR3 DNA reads TGCAGTGCTAGAGTAGTGCAGGGGGCGAACACTGAAGCTTTCTTT.

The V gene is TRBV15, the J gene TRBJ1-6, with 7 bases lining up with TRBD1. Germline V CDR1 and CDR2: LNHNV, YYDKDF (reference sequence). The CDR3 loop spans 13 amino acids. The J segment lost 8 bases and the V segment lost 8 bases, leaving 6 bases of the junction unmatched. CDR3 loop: CATSRQGYSPLHF. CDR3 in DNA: TGTGCCACCTCTCGACAGGGATATTCACCCCTCCACTTT. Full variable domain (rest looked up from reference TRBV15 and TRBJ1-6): DAMVIQNPRYQVTQFGKPVTLSCSQTLNHNVMYWYQQKSSQAPKLLFHYYDKDFNNEADTPDNFQSRRPNTSFCFLDIRSPGLGDTAMYLCATSRQGYSPLHFGNGTRLTVT.

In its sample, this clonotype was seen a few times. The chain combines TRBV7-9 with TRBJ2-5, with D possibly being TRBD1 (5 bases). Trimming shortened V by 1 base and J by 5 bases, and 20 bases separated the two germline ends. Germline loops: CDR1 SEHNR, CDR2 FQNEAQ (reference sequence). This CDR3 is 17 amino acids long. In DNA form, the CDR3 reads TGTGCCAGCAGCTTAGGCCGCCGGACAATGGGCTGGGAGACCCAGTACTTC. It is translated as CASSLGRRTMGWETQYF.

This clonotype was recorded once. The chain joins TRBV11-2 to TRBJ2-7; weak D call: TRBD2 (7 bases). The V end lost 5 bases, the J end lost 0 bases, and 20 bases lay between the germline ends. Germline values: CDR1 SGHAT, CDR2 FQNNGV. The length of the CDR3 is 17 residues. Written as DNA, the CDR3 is TGTGCCAGCAGCCACGGACAGTTAGCGGGTCGCTCCTACGAGCAGTACTTC. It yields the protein CASSHGQLAGRSYEQYF.

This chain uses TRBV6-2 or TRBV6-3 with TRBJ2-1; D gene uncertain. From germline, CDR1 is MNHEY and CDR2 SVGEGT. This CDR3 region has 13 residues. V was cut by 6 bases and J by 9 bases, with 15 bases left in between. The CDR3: CASRGIPPGEQFF. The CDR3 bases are TGTGCCAGCAGGGGGATTCCCCCAGGTGAGCAGTTCTTC.

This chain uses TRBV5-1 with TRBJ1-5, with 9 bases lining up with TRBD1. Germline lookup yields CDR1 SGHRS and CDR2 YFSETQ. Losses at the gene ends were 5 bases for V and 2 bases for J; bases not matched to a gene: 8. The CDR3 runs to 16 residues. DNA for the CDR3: TGCGCCAGCAGACCGGACAGGGGAGATGGCAATCAGCCCCAGCATTTT. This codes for CASRPDRGDGNQPQHF.

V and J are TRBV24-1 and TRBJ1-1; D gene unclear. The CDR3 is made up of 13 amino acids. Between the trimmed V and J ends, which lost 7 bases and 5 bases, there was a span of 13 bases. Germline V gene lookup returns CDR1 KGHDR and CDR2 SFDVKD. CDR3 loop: CATRPRAETEAFF. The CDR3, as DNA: TGTGCCACCAGGCCCCGGGCAGAAACTGAAGCTTTCTTT.

The CDR3 coding sequence is TGCGCCAGCAGCCAAGAAGCGGGGACCGGGGAGCTGTTTTTT. Translating gives CASSQEAGTGELFF. V gene TRBV4-1 combines with J gene TRBJ2-2; 7 bases line up with TRBD2. Germline V CDR1 and CDR2: MGHRA, YSYEKL. The CDR3 runs 14 residues. Germline trimming cut 0 bases from V and 5 bases from J; bases unmatched to any gene: 0.

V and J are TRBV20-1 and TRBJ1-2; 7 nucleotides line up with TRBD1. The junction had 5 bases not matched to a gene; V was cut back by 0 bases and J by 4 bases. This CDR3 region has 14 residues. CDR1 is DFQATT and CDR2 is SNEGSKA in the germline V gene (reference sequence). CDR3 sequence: CSARDGTAIYGYTF. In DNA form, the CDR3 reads TGCAGTGCTAGAGATGGGACAGCAATCTATGGCTACACCTTC.

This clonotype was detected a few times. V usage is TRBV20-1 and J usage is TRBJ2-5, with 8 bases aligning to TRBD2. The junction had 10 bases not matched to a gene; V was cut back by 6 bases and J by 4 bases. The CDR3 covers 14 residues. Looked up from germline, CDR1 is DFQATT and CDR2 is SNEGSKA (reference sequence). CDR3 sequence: CSADSGGAVETQYF. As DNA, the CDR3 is TGCAGTGCGGACTCCGGGGGGGCGGTAGAGACCCAGTACTTC.